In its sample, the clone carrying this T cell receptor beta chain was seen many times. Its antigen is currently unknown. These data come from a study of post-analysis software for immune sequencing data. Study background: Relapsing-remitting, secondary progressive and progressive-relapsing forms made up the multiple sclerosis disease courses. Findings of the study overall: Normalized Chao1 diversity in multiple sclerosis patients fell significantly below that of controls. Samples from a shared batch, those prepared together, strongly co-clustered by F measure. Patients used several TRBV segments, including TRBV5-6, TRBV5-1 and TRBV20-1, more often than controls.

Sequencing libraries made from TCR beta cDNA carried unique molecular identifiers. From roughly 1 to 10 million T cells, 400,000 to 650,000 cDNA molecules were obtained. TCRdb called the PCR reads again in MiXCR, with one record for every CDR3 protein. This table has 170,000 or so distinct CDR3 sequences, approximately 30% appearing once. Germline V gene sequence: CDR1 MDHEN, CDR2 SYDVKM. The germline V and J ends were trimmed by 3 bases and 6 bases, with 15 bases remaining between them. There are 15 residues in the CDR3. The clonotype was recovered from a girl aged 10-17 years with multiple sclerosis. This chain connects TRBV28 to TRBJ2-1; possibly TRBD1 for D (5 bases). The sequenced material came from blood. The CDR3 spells CASSFGAWYINEQFF. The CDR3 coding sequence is TGTGCCAGCAGTTTTGGGGCCTGGTATATCAATGAGCAGTTCTTC.